These 18 T cell receptor beta chains originate from one sample sequenced in a study of T cell responses to AZD1222 COVID-19 vaccine. Generated by immunoSEQ multiplex PCR, the TCRdb table keeps only in-frame clones and is missing some. The sample yields roughly 150,000 clones, roughly nine tenths seen once. Source: peripheral blood, taken after recovery from COVID-19. These receptors were taken from an adult who had recovered from COVID-19.

The chain is built from TRBV18 and TRBJ2-3; TRBD2 aligns across 8 bases. The germline gives CDR1 KGHSH, CDR2 LQKENI. The CDR3 runs 16 residues. The junction had 5 bases not matched to a gene; V was cut back by 3 bases and J by 0 bases. The CDR3, as DNA: TGTGCCAGCTCACCGAGCGGGGGTGCTAGCACAGATACGCAGTATTTT. Its translation: CASSPSGGASTDTQYF.

A word on this clone: Germline and junction disagree at one end, which may indicate a read error. The chain combines TRBV19 with TRBJ1-1; no firm D call. From germline, CDR1 is LNHDA and CDR2 SQIVND (reference sequence). This CDR3 comprises 13 residues. CDR3 DNA sequence: TGTGCCACTAAGAGGACTGGGAACGCTGAAGCTTTCTTT. This encodes CATKRTGNAEAFF.

This sequence joins TRBV10-2 and TRBJ1-2, with D unresolved. CDR3 length: 16 amino acids. V shed 0 bases and J shed 8 bases, with 19 bases lying between them. Germline CDR1 WSHSY, CDR2 SAAADI. The CDR3 DNA reads as TGCGCCAGCAGTGAGTCTCTAGGACGGCGGCCTTTAGGCTACACCTTC. Protein product: CASSESLGRRPLGYTF.

Points on this clone: The junction departs from the called germline gene at one end, perhaps through a read error. CDR3 residues: CASTLSVFRESWQPQHF. The CDR3 nucleotides read TGTGCCAGCACTTTATCGGTCTTCCGGGAATCTTGGCAGCCCCAGCATTTT. The rearrangement uses TRBV28 and TRBJ1-5; D remains ambiguous. The germline CDR1 and CDR2 sequences are MDHEN and SYDVKM. This CDR3 spans 17 amino acids.

The chain is built from TRBV28 and TRBJ1-5, with 7 bases matching TRBD1. With V trimmed by 8 bases and J by 1 base, 5 bases remained unmatched. The CDR3 consists of 14 residues. Germline V CDR1 and CDR2: MDHEN, SYDVKM. The CDR3 DNA follows: TGTGCCAGCCAGGGGACAGACAGCAATCAGCCCCAGCATTTT. Residues: CASQGTDSNQPQHF.

The count of this clone is one. The chain uses TRBV19 and TRBJ1-1; a possible D gene is TRBD1 (5 bases). CDR3 length equals 14 residues. The germline V gene encodes CDR1 LNHDA and CDR2 SQIVND (reference sequence). Trimming removed 6 bases at V and 7 bases at J, with 18 bases between. CDR3 amino acids: CASSSLEGLGEAFF. CDR3 DNA: TGTGCCAGTAGCAGCCTCGAGGGGTTGGGTGAAGCTTTCTTT. The full variable domain, with the rest looked up from reference TRBV19 and TRBJ1-1, is DGGITQSPKYLFRKEGQNVTLSCEQNLNHDAMYWYRQDPGQGLRLIYYSQIVNDFQKGDIAEGYSVSREKKESFPLTVTSAQKNPTAFYLCASSSLEGLGEAFFGQGTRLTVV.

This clone was seen just once. This chain connects TRBV2 to TRBJ2-5, with TRBD2 matching 8 bases. The germline V gene has CDR1 SNHLY and CDR2 FYNNEI. This CDR3 is 15 amino acids long. The V segment lost 5 bases and the J segment 4 bases; nucleotides outside the gene matches: 9. CDR3 coding DNA: TGTGCCAGCAGTAGGGGAGCGGGAGTCGCAGAGACCCAGTACTTC. This gives the protein CASSRGAGVAETQYF.

A word on this clone: The same CDR3 is also encoded by other DNA sequences in this sample. The rearrangement joins TRBV19 to TRBJ1-1; D is unresolved. Between the trimmed V and J ends, which lost 4 bases and 4 bases, there was a span of 10 bases. This CDR3 contains 13 residues. Per germline, CDR1 LNHDA and CDR2 SQIVND (reference sequence). This chain's CDR3 is CASSKGMGTEAFF. CDR3 nucleotide sequence: TGTGCCAGTAGTAAGGGAATGGGCACTGAAGCTTTCTTT.

The chain carries TRBV7-9 and TRBJ1-2; D gene unclear. V dropped 1 base and J dropped 7 bases, with 7 bases sitting between them. In germline, CDR1 is SEHNR, CDR2 FQNEAQ (reference sequence). The CDR3 loop spans 12 amino acids. The CDR3 reads CASSLGTRGYTF. The CDR3 region has the DNA TGTGCCAGCAGCTTAGGAACTCGTGGCTACACCTTC.

The J gene is TRBJ2-2, the V gene TRBV3-1 (or the pseudogene TRBV3-2); D is perhaps TRBD2 (5 bases). Germline V gives CDR1 LGHDT, CDR2 YNNKEL (reference sequence). CDR3 length: 14 residues. The germline V and J ends were trimmed by 6 bases and 5 bases, with 13 bases remaining between them. The CDR3 sequence is CASSQDWRTGELFF. In DNA, the CDR3 is TGTGCCAGCAGTCAGGACTGGAGAACCGGGGAGCTGTTTTTT.

This clone was seen only a few times. The J gene is TRBJ2-7, the V gene TRBV25-1; no clear D gene. The ends were cut back, 3 bases at V and 2 bases at J, with 8 bases in the middle. CDR1 and CDR2 from the germline V gene are MGHDK and SYGVNS. This CDR3 has 13 amino acids. The CDR3 nucleotides are TGTGCCAGCAGTGAGGCAGCTACCTACGAGCAGTACTTC. This gives the protein CASSEAATYEQYF.

The V gene is TRBV4-3, the J gene TRBJ2-7; 9 bases map to TRBD1. The CDR3 extends over 16 amino acids. J lost 3 bases, V lost 1 base, and 7 bases had no gene match. Looked up from germline, CDR1 is LGHNA and CDR2 is YSLEER. The CDR3: CASSQALPGQGYEQYF. CDR3 bases: TGCGCCAGCAGCCAAGCACTACCGGGACAGGGCTACGAGCAGTACTTC.

The J gene is TRBJ2-5, the V gene TRBV4-1; 12 nucleotides agree with TRBD2. Germline trimming cut 8 bases from V and 5 bases from J; bases unmatched to any gene: 12. This CDR3 contains 16 residues. The germline gives CDR1 MGHRA, CDR2 YSYEKL. The CDR3 nucleotides are TGCGCCAGCTCGCGGGGCTCTAGCGGGGGGGCGGAGACCCAGTACTTC. Its translation: CASSRGSSGGAETQYF.

The chain combines TRBV9 with TRBJ1-5; 7 bases agree with TRBD1. Germline V CDR1 and CDR2: SGDLS, YYNGEE. V dropped 4 bases and J dropped 7; count of bases not matched to a gene: 8. The CDR3 runs 14 residues. CDR3 residues: CASSKTGEGQPQHF. CDR3 bases: TGTGCCAGCAGCAAAACAGGGGAAGGACAGCCCCAGCATTTT. The variable domain in full, with the rest retrieved from reference TRBV9 and TRBJ1-5, is DSGVTQTPKHLITATGQRVTLRCSPRSGDLSVYWYQQSLDQGLQFLIQYYNGEERAKGNILERFSAQQFPDLHSELNLSSLELGDSALYFCASSKTGEGQPQHFGDGTRLSIL.

The chain uses TRBV9 and TRBJ1-3; no clear D. The CDR3 loop spans 13 amino acids. V gave up 5 bases and J gave up 4 bases, with 10 bases separating them. In germline, CDR1 is SGDLS, CDR2 YYNGEE. CDR3 in amino acids: CASSQIQGNTIYF. The CDR3 DNA reads TGTGCCAGCAGTCAGATCCAGGGAAACACCATATATTTT.

With regard to this clone: Additional DNA sequences in this sample encode the identical CDR3. The chain links TRBV7-2 to TRBJ1-2, with D hard to call. This CDR3 spans 13 amino acids. Germline CDR1 reads SGHTA; CDR2 reads FQGNSA. Trimming pared 3 bases from V and 2 bases from J, leaving 7 bases between. For the CDR3, the DNA is TGTGCCAGCAGCTTGGCGGGGAACTATGGCTACACCTTC. Translating it yields CASSLAGNYGYTF.

The count of this clone is one. The rearrangement links TRBV13 to TRBJ2-1; the match to TRBD2 covers 12 bases. CDR1 and CDR2 (germline): PRHDT, FYEKMQ (reference sequence). Trimming removed 1 base from V and 7 bases from J; junction bases left unmatched: 11. The CDR3 loop spans 18 amino acids. DNA of the CDR3: TGTGCCAGCAGCTTAGAGGCTAGCGGGGGGGCATTCGGGAATGAGCAGTTCTTC. Translation gives CASSLEASGGAFGNEQFF.

The chain carries TRBV5-1 and TRBJ1-2; D unresolved. Germline V gives CDR1 SGHRS, CDR2 YFSETQ. With 1 base removed from V and 4 bases from J, the gap between germline ends came to 11 bases. The CDR3 is made up of 14 amino acids. CDR3 loop: CASSLRNSGYGYTF. The CDR3 nucleotides are TGCGCCAGCAGCTTGCGAAATTCTGGCTATGGCTACACCTTC.